The 32 T cell receptor beta chains in this list originate from one sample, sequenced in a study of CD8+ T cells in alopecia areata. Documented treatment: oral pan-JAK inhibitor, 5-10 mg twice daily. Reverse transcription of extracted RNA yielded cDNA, which provided the sequencing template. Method: immunoSEQ multiplex PCR; TCRdb's copy keeps in-frame clones and lacks some. The table includes about 250,000 clones, roughly 60% detected once. The material sequenced was CD4+ T cells sorted from blood, taken around week 53, from a patient treated with tofacitinib. Every receptor here comes from a human donor with alopecia areata.

J is TRBJ1-1 and V is TRBV2; D unclear. Looked up from germline, CDR1 is SNHLY and CDR2 is FYNNEI. V dropped 6 bases and J dropped 7 bases, with 12 bases sitting between them. The CDR3 contains 12 residues. CDR3 protein: CASSHFESEAFF. The CDR3 DNA sequence: TGTGCCAGCAGCCATTTCGAGAGTGAAGCTTTCTTT.

This clone was detected a few times. CDR3 in amino acids: CATSRDKPYEQYF. CDR3 in DNA: TGTGCCACCAGCAGGGACAAGCCCTACGAGCAGTACTTC. The chain has TRBV15 and TRBJ2-7, with a tentative D call TRBD1 (5 bases). This CDR3 is 13 amino acids long. V lost 3 bases and J 2 bases, leaving 8 bases between the germline ends. Germline CDR1 and CDR2: LNHNV and YYDKDF (reference sequence).

The CDR3: CASSLATFNGYTF. The CDR3, as DNA: TGTGCCAGCAGTTTAGCGACCTTTAATGGCTACACCTTC. The V gene is TRBV6-5, the J gene TRBJ1-2; D is undetermined. The CDR3 runs 13 residues. The germline V gene has CDR1 MNHEY and CDR2 SVGAGI. V was clipped by 4 bases and J by 6 bases, with 12 bases between them.

The chain employs TRBV5-6 and TRBJ2-1; D unresolved. The CDR3 is 16 residues long. CDR1 and CDR2 (germline): SGHDT, YYEEEE. V was pared by 1 base and J by 0 bases, with 11 bases between. The CDR3 loop is CASSLSGPHSYNEQFF. The CDR3 DNA is TGTGCCAGCAGCTTGTCAGGCCCGCACTCCTACAATGAGCAGTTCTTC. The complete variable domain, with remaining parts taken from reference TRBV5-6 and TRBJ2-1, reads DAGVTQSPTHLIKTRGQQVTLRCSPKSGHDTVSWYQQALGQGPQFIFQYYEEEERQRGNFPDRFSGHQFPNYSSELNVNALLLGDSALYLCASSLSGPHSYNEQFFGPGTRLTVL.

The gene calls are TRBV18 and TRBJ2-5; no clear D. The germline gives CDR1 KGHSH, CDR2 LQKENI. V lost 2 bases and J 4 bases, leaving 2 bases between the germline ends. The CDR3 runs to 11 residues. CDR3 nucleotide sequence: TGTGCCAGCTCACCAACAGAGACCCAGTACTTC. Translated: CASSPTETQYF.

This sequence joins TRBV6-5 and TRBJ2-2; maybe TRBD2 (5 bases). With 6 bases removed from V and 6 bases from J, the gap between germline ends came to 8 bases. Germline V gene data show CDR1 as MNHEY and CDR2 as SVGAGI. This CDR3 spans 12 amino acids. The CDR3 sequence: CASSQEAGELFF. CDR3 DNA sequence: TGTGCCAGCAGCCAGGAGGCCGGGGAGCTGTTTTTT.

This clone was found a few times. V and J are TRBV5-1 and TRBJ1-2, with unresolved D. V lost 1 base and J 0 bases, leaving 7 bases between the germline ends. Germline V gene lookup returns CDR1 SGHRS and CDR2 YFSETQ. The CDR3 sequence is 14 residues long. CDR3 region: CASSLTVSNYGYTF. The CDR3 coding sequence is TGCGCCAGCAGCTTGACAGTCTCTAACTATGGCTACACCTTC.

The chain is built from TRBV20-1 and TRBJ1-4; D remains ambiguous. CDR1 and CDR2 from the germline V gene are DFQATT and SNEGSKA (reference sequence). Trimming shortened V by 3 bases and J by 12 bases, and 11 bases separated the two germline ends. The CDR3 has 11 amino acids. Here the CDR3 DNA reads TGCAGTGCTAGCCCTCTGAGGGAACTGTTTTTT. Amino acid sequence: CSASPLRELFF.

This clone was seen more than once but under ten times. The chain has TRBV4-3 and TRBJ1-4, with TRBD1 as a possible D gene (6 bases). With 1 base removed from V and 7 bases from J, the gap between germline ends came to 10 bases. Germline-derived CDR1 and CDR2 are LGHNA and YSLEER. The CDR3 sequence is 14 residues long. The CDR3 spells CASSQVGGGEKLFF. The CDR3 bases are TGCGCCAGCAGCCAAGTAGGGGGGGGTGAAAAACTGTTTTTT.

The chain joins TRBV6-5 to TRBJ2-7, with D perhaps matching TRBD1 (7 bases). This CDR3 contains 15 residues. The germline V gene has CDR1 MNHEY and CDR2 SVGAGI. The germline V and J ends were trimmed by 2 bases and 5 bases, with 16 bases remaining between them. The CDR3 coding sequence is TGTGCCAGCAGTTACGGGGGGACAGCTGGCAACGAGCAGTACTTC. It specifies CASSYGGTAGNEQYF.

This clone came up a few times. The rearrangement links TRBV29-1 to TRBJ2-5; 10 positions agree with TRBD2. The CDR3 consists of 15 residues. Germline trimming cut 4 bases from V and 2 bases from J; bases unmatched to any gene: 7. Per the germline V gene, CDR1 is SQVTM and CDR2 is ANQGSEA. CDR3 amino acids: CSVALLAGSQETQYF. CDR3 coding DNA: TGCAGCGTTGCATTACTAGCGGGAAGTCAAGAGACCCAGTACTTC.

This chain joins TRBV7-3 and TRBJ2-1; tentative D call: TRBD1 (5 bases). V was cut by 5 bases and J by 7 bases, with 9 bases left in between. The CDR3 extends over 12 amino acids. Germline V gene lookup returns CDR1 SGHTA and CDR2 FQGTGA. This chain's CDR3 is CASSPSGNEQFF. Here the CDR3 DNA reads TGTGCCAGCAGCCCCTCAGGGAATGAGCAGTTCTTC. The full variable domain, rest sourced from reference TRBV7-3 and TRBJ2-1, is GAGVSQTPSNKVTEKGKYVELRCDPISGHTALYWYRQSLGQGPEFLIYFQGTGAADDSGLPNDRFFAVRPEGSVSTLKIQRTERGDSAVYLCASSPSGNEQFFGPGTRLTVL.

This clone was counted a single time. The rearrangement uses TRBV29-1 and TRBJ2-7; D is perhaps TRBD1 (6 bases). The ends were cut back, 5 bases at V and 3 bases at J, with 11 bases in the middle. Germline CDR1 SQVTM, CDR2 ANQGSEA. This CDR3 has 12 residues. In DNA form, the CDR3 reads TGCAGCGTTTCGACAGGCGACTACGAGCAGTACTTC. Its translation is CSVSTGDYEQYF.

The table lists this clone with a count of one. The chain carries TRBV29-1 and TRBJ2-2; D is perhaps TRBD1 (5 bases). The CDR3 spans 13 residues. Germline CDR1 and CDR2: SQVTM and ANQGSEA. V was shortened by 4 bases and J by 6 bases, with 12 bases between the two germline ends. The CDR3 bases are TGCAGCGTTGGGATAGGGGTGGCCGGGGAGCTGTTTTTT. Protein product: CSVGIGVAGELFF.

In this sample, this clone turned up once. One end of the junction varies from germline; a read error may be responsible. This chain uses TRBV15 with TRBJ1-1; maybe TRBD1 (6 bases). The germline V gene encodes CDR1 LNHNV and CDR2 YYDKDF (reference sequence). This CDR3 is 14 amino acids long. CDR3 residues: CATSRDLGGSDDLF. CDR3 DNA: TGTGCCACCAGCAGAGATCTGGGGGGCTCGGATGACCTCTTT. The entire variable domain, with the rest obtained from reference TRBV15 and TRBJ1-1, is as follows: DAMVIQNPRYQVTQFGKPVTLSCSQTLNHNVMYWYQQKSSQAPKLLFHYYDKDFNNEADTPDNFQSRRPNTSFCFLDIRSPGLGDTAMYLCATSRDLGGSDDLFGQGTRLTVV.

V is TRBV5-1 and J is TRBJ2-5; the match to TRBD2 covers 10 bases. Losses at the gene ends were 4 bases for V and 5 bases for J; bases not matched to a gene: 14. CDR3 length: 17 residues. CDR1 and CDR2 from the germline V gene are SGHRS and YFSETQ. The CDR3 coding sequence is TGCGCCAGCAGCCCCAAGGGAAGCGGGGGGGCCCCGGAGACCCAGTACTTC. It yields the protein CASSPKGSGGAPETQYF. The entire variable domain, with the rest obtained from reference TRBV5-1 and TRBJ2-5, is as follows: KAGVTQTPRYLIKTRGQQVTLSCSPISGHRSVSWYQQTPGQGLQFLFEYFSETQRNKGNFPGRFSGRQFSNSRSEMNVSTLELGDSALYLCASSPKGSGGAPETQYFGPGTRLLVL.

V usage is TRBV4-2 and J usage is TRBJ1-4; 7 nucleotides align to TRBD1. The germline V gene has CDR1 LGHNA and CDR2 YNFKEQ. The CDR3 runs to 15 residues. Losses at the gene ends were 4 bases for V and 1 base for J; bases not matched to a gene: 3. The CDR3: CASSLHRGTNEKLFF. The DNA for the CDR3 is TGTGCCAGCAGCCTCCACAGGGGAACTAATGAAAAACTGTTTTTT.

V usage is TRBV30 and J usage is TRBJ1-4, with D maybe TRBD1 (6 bases). Germline V CDR1 and CDR2: GTSNPN, SVGIG (reference sequence). The CDR3 sequence is 13 residues long. V was clipped by 4 bases and J by 5 bases, with 11 bases between them. As DNA, the CDR3 is TGTGCCTGGATGGGACAACCGAATGAAAAACTGTTTTTT. Its translation is CAWMGQPNEKLFF.

The chain combines TRBV4-3 with TRBJ1-1; the D gene is possibly TRBD1 (5 bases). V gave up 2 bases and J gave up 4 bases, with 11 bases separating them. The CDR3 sequence is 14 residues long. Germline V gene lookup returns CDR1 LGHNA and CDR2 YSLEER. CDR3 bases: TGCGCCAGCAGCCAAAGGGACGCGGGCACTGAAGCTTTCTTT. Its protein product is CASSQRDAGTEAFF.

V gene TRBV25-1 combines with J gene TRBJ2-7, with 9 positions matching TRBD1. The V segment lost 3 bases and the J segment 1 base; nucleotides outside the gene matches: 1. This CDR3 has 14 amino acids. The germline V gene has CDR1 MGHDK and CDR2 SYGVNS. The CDR3 DNA is TGTGCCAGCAGTGAGGACAGGGGATCCTACGAGCAGTACTTC. It codes for CASSEDRGSYEQYF.

The chain employs TRBV7-9 and TRBJ2-7, with D unresolved. CDR3 length: 13 residues. CDR1 and CDR2 (germline): SEHNR, FQNEAQ (reference sequence). The V and J ends lost 4 bases and 6 bases respectively, with 13 bases between them. Here the CDR3 reads CASSSWTVSEQYF. CDR3 nucleotides: TGTGCCAGCAGCTCATGGACGGTCAGCGAGCAGTACTTC.

This chain links TRBV7-3 with TRBJ2-2; D call uncertain. V was clipped by 2 bases and J by 2 bases, with 6 bases between them. The CDR3 is 14 residues long. Germline loops: CDR1 SGHTA, CDR2 FQGTGA. CDR3 sequence: CASSLRPNTGELFF. CDR3 nucleotide sequence: TGTGCCAGCAGCTTACGGCCAAACACCGGGGAGCTGTTTTTT. The whole variable domain, remainder taken from reference TRBV7-3 and TRBJ2-2, is GAGVSQTPSNKVTEKGKYVELRCDPISGHTALYWYRQSLGQGPEFLIYFQGTGAADDSGLPNDRFFAVRPEGSVSTLKIQRTERGDSAVYLCASSLRPNTGELFFGEGSRLTVL.

The chain uses TRBV7-2 and TRBJ2-7; 7 positions match TRBD1. This CDR3 is built from 14 residues. After removal of 9 bases from V and 1 base from J, the junction contained 9 bases not matched to a gene. In germline, CDR1 is SGHTA, CDR2 FQGNSA. CDR3 sequence reads: CASTAGTESYEQYF. CDR3 DNA sequence: TGTGCCAGTACCGCCGGGACAGAATCCTACGAGCAGTACTTC. The full variable domain, completed using reference TRBV7-2 and TRBJ2-7, is GAGVSQSPSNKVTEKGKDVELRCDPISGHTALYWYRQSLGQGLEFLIYFQGNSAPDKSGLPSDRFSAERTGGSVSTLTIQRTQQEDSAVYLCASTAGTESYEQYFGPGTRLTVT.

This clone has a handful of counts. The rearrangement links TRBV2 to TRBJ2-7; TRBD1 matches 9 bases. The CDR3 covers 15 residues. The V segment lost 6 bases and the J segment 4 bases; nucleotides outside the gene matches: 10. Germline lookup yields CDR1 SNHLY and CDR2 FYNNEI. CDR3 nucleotide sequence: TGTGCCAGCAGAACAACTCCGGGACAGGGTTACGAGCAGTACTTC. It yields the protein CASRTTPGQGYEQYF.

V usage is TRBV29-1 and J usage is TRBJ2-5; possible D gene TRBD1, 5 bases. V was shortened by 0 bases and J by 7 bases, with 15 bases between the two germline ends. From germline, CDR1 is SQVTM and CDR2 ANQGSEA. The length of the CDR3 is 14 residues. CDR3 nucleotide sequence: TGCAGCGTTGAAGAGGGGCGCGGCATAGGGACCCAGTACTTC. Amino acid sequence: CSVEEGRGIGTQYF.

The rearrangement joins TRBV7-6 to TRBJ2-7; a weak D match, TRBD2 (5 bases). CDR1 and CDR2 from the germline V gene are SGHVS and FNYEAQ. This CDR3 has 14 amino acids. V was pared by 1 base and J by 1 base, with 8 bases between. CDR3 residues: CASSLGSGSYEQYF. In DNA form, the CDR3 reads TGTGCCAGCAGCTTAGGAAGCGGATCCTACGAGCAGTACTTC.

This clone came up a few times. The J gene is TRBJ1-1, the V gene TRBV7-9, with D unresolved. Germline loops: CDR1 SEHNR, CDR2 FQNEAQ (reference sequence). The CDR3 runs to 13 residues. The V end was cut by 1 base, the J end by 0 bases, with 3 bases between. CDR3 coding DNA: TGTGCCAGCAGCTTAGATGTGAACACTGAAGCTTTCTTT. It codes for CASSLDVNTEAFF.

This clone was observed a few times. This chain uses TRBV5-1 with TRBJ2-3; 9 bases are shared with TRBD2. Germline trimming cut 4 bases from V and 0 bases from J; bases unmatched to any gene: 9. Germline loops: CDR1 SGHRS, CDR2 YFSETQ. CDR3 length: 17 amino acids. The CDR3: CASSHGLAISSTDTQYF. CDR3 nucleotide sequence: TGCGCCAGCAGCCACGGACTAGCGATATCTAGCACAGATACGCAGTATTTT.

V and J are TRBV5-1 and TRBJ2-3; 7 nucleotides line up with TRBD1. The CDR3 contains 13 residues. CDR1 is SGHRS and CDR2 is YFSETQ in the germline V gene. The trim removed 3 bases at V and 4 bases at J, leaving 2 bases unmatched. CDR3 sequence: CASSSTGSDTQYF. CDR3 bases: TGCGCCAGCAGCTCGACAGGGTCAGATACGCAGTATTTT.

The V and J genes are TRBV7-6 and TRBJ2-1, with D tentatively TRBD2 (5 bases). Trimming took off 5 bases at V and 8 bases at J, with 25 bases between the two ends. This CDR3 has 17 residues. Germline V CDR1 and CDR2: SGHVS, FNYEAQ. The CDR3 loop reads CASSQWGSATLQDEQFF. In DNA form, the CDR3 reads TGTGCCAGCAGCCAGTGGGGTAGCGCGACCCTTCAGGATGAGCAGTTCTTC.

The chain carries TRBV29-1 and TRBJ2-1; tentatively, D is TRBD2 (6 bases). The CDR3 consists of 15 residues. Trimming took 0 bases from V and 8 from J, leaving 17 bases between them. In germline, CDR1 is SQVTM, CDR2 ANQGSEA. The CDR3 region has the DNA TGCAGCGTTGAAGATGGCAGCGGGCGTGGGGATGAGCAGTTCTTC. Its protein product is CSVEDGSGRGDEQFF.

The rearrangement uses TRBV2 and TRBJ2-2; D gene unclear. Trimming took 1 base from V and 6 from J, leaving 12 bases between them. From germline, CDR1 is SNHLY and CDR2 FYNNEI. The CDR3 runs to 15 residues. The CDR3 bases are TGTGCCAGCAGTGAAGTAACCACTTGGGCCGGGGAGCTGTTTTTT. Translated, it gives CASSEVTTWAGELFF.